One and the same sample provided the 27 T cell receptor beta chains below, sequenced in a study of early T cells in non-severe SARS-CoV-2 infection (dated by TCRdb to the early 2020s). To prepare the library, 5' RACE was applied. Instrument on record: NextSeq 500. In-frame beta chains were kept once TCRdb had trimmed the public reads at Q25 with fastp and called clones with MiXCR. Rows merge per CDR3 protein into single entries with the most common DNA and genes. In all, the sample holds tens of thousands of distinct CDR3 sequences, and 9.5% of those were seen once. Less than 6.5% of the sample lies in the top ten. Sequencing was performed on whole blood. All receptors come from an adult who was a healthcare worker with PCR-confirmed SARS-CoV-2 infection or an uninfected control (not recorded which).

This clonotype was seen more than once but under ten times. The CDR3 bases are TGTGCCAGCAGTTACTGGGGGACAGGGGGCTTCAATGAGCAGTTCTTC. This encodes CASSYWGTGGFNEQFF. This chain links TRBV6-5 with TRBJ2-1, with TRBD1 matching over 12 bases. The CDR3 spans 16 residues. Germline loops: CDR1 MNHEY, CDR2 SVGAGI. Germline trimming cut 1 base from V and 6 bases from J; bases unmatched to any gene: 4.

The chain employs TRBV25-1 and TRBJ2-2, with a weak D call TRBD1 (6 bases). The CDR3 runs to 17 residues. Germline loops: CDR1 MGHDK, CDR2 SYGVNS. Trimming stripped 1 base from V and 1 base from J, with 13 bases between. The CDR3 DNA sequence: TGTGCCAGCAGTGAATGGAGCAGGGGCGTGAACACCGGGGAGCTGTTTTTT. It yields the protein CASSEWSRGVNTGELFF.

A few counts support this clonotype. The V call is TRBV19, the J call TRBJ1-2; maybe TRBD1 (6 bases). With 5 bases removed from V and 8 bases from J, the gap between germline ends came to 21 bases. CDR3 length equals 15 residues. Germline V gene sequence: CDR1 LNHDA, CDR2 SQIVND (reference sequence). The CDR3 DNA reads as TGTGCCAGTAGTCCCCGGACAGTTGTTCTGCGCGGCTACACCTTC. This sequence encodes CASSPRTVVLRGYTF. Supplemented by reference TRBV19 and TRBJ1-2, the full variable domain reads DGGITQSPKYLFRKEGQNVTLSCEQNLNHDAMYWYRQDPGQGLRLIYYSQIVNDFQKGDIAEGYSVSREKKESFPLTVTSAQKNPTAFYLCASSPRTVVLRGYTFGSGTRLTVV.

Note on this clonotype: The conserved phenylalanine or tryptophan is not found at the CDR3 terminus, so this likely reflects a read error. V is TRBV6-1 and J is TRBJ2-7; 12 nucleotides align to TRBD1. Per the germline V gene, CDR1 is MNHNS and CDR2 is SASEGT. Trimming at V came to 6 bases and at J to 5 bases, leaving 5 bases not matched to a gene. The CDR3 is 14 residues long. The CDR3 sequence: CASRSGTGGDEQYC. The DNA of the CDR3 is TGTGCCAGCAGGTCCGGGACAGGGGGCGACGAGCAGTACTGC.

The sample holds a few counts of this clonotype. CDR3: CASSLYVETQYF. The CDR3 nucleotides read TGTGCCAGCAGCTTGTACGTGGAGACCCAGTACTTC. The chain recombines TRBV5-8 with TRBJ2-5; unclear D gene. V dropped 1 base and J dropped 5 bases, with 6 bases sitting between them. Germline V gene lookup returns CDR1 SGHTS and CDR2 YDEGEE. The CDR3 spans 12 residues. Complete variable domain (other parts from reference TRBV5-8 and TRBJ2-5): EAGVTQSPTHLIKTRGQQATLRCSPISGHTSVYWYQQALGLGLQFLLWYDEGEERNRGNFPPRFSGRQFPNYSSELNVNALELEDSALYLCASSLYVETQYFGPGTRLLVL.

This clonotype was counted at least ten times. V is TRBV18 and J is TRBJ2-3; 8 positions match TRBD1. There are 17 residues in the CDR3. V shed 1 base, J shed 1 base, and the junction held 7 bases outside the gene matches. Germline V gives CDR1 KGHSH, CDR2 LQKENI. The CDR3 loop reads CASSPLYLDRGTDTQYF. Here the CDR3 DNA reads TGTGCCAGCTCACCACTATATTTGGACAGGGGCACAGATACGCAGTATTTT.

This clonotype showed up many times. The chain is built from TRBV7-8 and TRBJ2-5; D is unresolved. V was shortened by 1 base and J by 2 bases, with 5 bases between the two germline ends. Germline CDR1 reads SGHVS; CDR2 reads FQNEAQ. The length of the CDR3 is 13 residues. The CDR3 sequence: CASSLGGQETQYF. In nucleotides, the CDR3 is TGTGCCAGCAGCTTAGGGGGACAAGAGACCCAGTACTTC. Supplemented by reference TRBV7-8 and TRBJ2-5, the full variable domain reads GAGVSQSPRYKVAKRGQDVALRCDPISGHVSLFWYQQALGQGPEFLTYFQNEAQLDKSGLPSDRFFAERPEGSVSTLKIQRTQQEDSAVYLCASSLGGQETQYFGPGTRLLVL.

This chain joins TRBV6-6 and TRBJ2-7; D might be TRBD1 (6 bases). The germline gives CDR1 MNHNY, CDR2 SVGAGI (reference sequence). The CDR3 consists of 11 residues. V was cut by 5 bases and J by 6 bases, with 8 bases left in between. CDR3 in amino acids: CASSTGLEQYF. CDR3 in DNA: TGTGCCAGCAGTACAGGGCTCGAGCAGTACTTC.

This clonotype was observed at least ten times. The gene calls are TRBV25-1 and TRBJ1-3, with D unresolved. This CDR3 is 13 amino acids long. Trimming removed 5 bases from V and 0 bases from J, with 5 bases in between. Germline values: CDR1 MGHDK, CDR2 SYGVNS. In nucleotides, the CDR3 is TGTGCCAGCAGTACCAGCTCTGGAAACACCATATATTTT. Residues: CASSTSSGNTIYF.

The chain combines TRBV7-2 with TRBJ2-5; D is unresolved. V gave up 5 bases and J gave up 4 bases, with 11 bases separating them. The CDR3 has 13 amino acids. Germline CDR1 reads SGHTA; CDR2 reads FQGNSA. CDR3 sequence (DNA): TGTGCCAGCAGCGGGAACAGTGGAGAGACCCAGTACTTC. The encoded protein is CASSGNSGETQYF. The full variable domain, with the rest looked up from reference TRBV7-2 and TRBJ2-5, is GAGVSQSPSNKVTEKGKDVELRCDPISGHTALYWYRQSLGQGLEFLIYFQGNSAPDKSGLPSDRFSAERTGGSVSTLTIQRTQQEDSAVYLCASSGNSGETQYFGPGTRLLVL.

This clonotype was seen ten or more times. The genes are TRBV20-1 and TRBJ2-7, with unresolved D. The V and J ends lost 2 bases and 0 bases respectively, with 8 bases between them. The CDR3 totals 13 residues. The V gene's germline CDR1 is DFQATT and CDR2 SNEGSKA (reference sequence). CDR3 sequence reads: CSARSTSSYEQYF. The CDR3 nucleotides are TGCAGTGCTAGATCAACGAGCTCCTACGAGCAGTACTTC.

The chain combines TRBV5-1 with TRBJ1-1; D is perhaps TRBD1 (5 bases). Germline V gene data show CDR1 as SGHRS and CDR2 as YFSETQ. The length of the CDR3 is 14 residues. Trimming removed 1 base at V and 5 bases at J, with 12 bases between. The DNA of the CDR3 is TGCGCCAGCAGCTTGAGCGGGGGAGGTACTGAAGCTTTCTTT. Translating gives CASSLSGGGTEAFF. Full variable domain (outside the CDR3, taken from reference TRBV5-1 and TRBJ1-1): KAGVTQTPRYLIKTRGQQVTLSCSPISGHRSVSWYQQTPGQGLQFLFEYFSETQRNKGNFPGRFSGRQFSNSRSEMNVSTLELGDSALYLCASSLSGGGTEAFFGQGTRLTVV.

This chain connects TRBV27 to TRBJ2-3; perhaps TRBD1 as D (5 bases). Germline V gives CDR1 MNHEY, CDR2 SMNVEV (reference sequence). CDR3 length: 14 amino acids. V was trimmed by 5 bases and J by 0 bases, leaving 9 bases between them. The CDR3 coding sequence is TGTGCCAGCAGTCTACGACAGAGCACAGATACGCAGTATTTT. Its translation: CASSLRQSTDTQYF.

This clonotype was seen at least ten times. The chain joins TRBV7-2 to TRBJ2-3; possible D gene TRBD2, 5 bases. The CDR3 contains 17 residues. Germline values: CDR1 SGHTA, CDR2 FQGNSA. Trimming took 6 bases from V and 0 from J, leaving 19 bases between them. Here the CDR3 DNA reads TGTGCCAGCAGGATTAAGGCTAGCCTTCGAAGCACAGATACGCAGTATTTT. It specifies CASRIKASLRSTDTQYF.

The chain is built from TRBV11-1 and TRBJ1-6, with 7 bases fitting TRBD1. The CDR3 length is 14 residues. Germline CDR1 is SGHAT and CDR2 is FQDESV (reference sequence). J lost 9 bases, V lost 5 bases, and 7 bases had no gene match. The CDR3 sequence: CASSLGTEGSPLHF. The CDR3 DNA reads TGTGCCAGCAGCCTTGGGACAGAAGGTTCACCCCTCCACTTT.

The chain carries TRBV10-3 and TRBJ2-3; D remains ambiguous. This CDR3 is built from 15 residues. Germline CDR1 ENHRY, CDR2 SYGVKD. V was trimmed by 3 bases and J by 2 bases, leaving 12 bases between them. The CDR3 nucleotides are TGTGCCATCAGTGACGGTAGCCCGGTCACAGATACGCAGTATTTT. It codes for CAISDGSPVTDTQYF.

As to this clonotype: A junction end diverges from the germline sequence, so it may reflect a read error. The rearrangement links TRBV24-1 to TRBJ2-3; D possibly uses TRBD1 or TRBD2 (5 bases each). The CDR3 contains 14 residues. In germline, CDR1 is KGHDR, CDR2 SFDVKD. The CDR3 protein is CATSDFRGTDTRYF. Written as DNA, the CDR3 is TGTGCCACCAGTGATTTCCGGGGCACAGATACGCGGTATTTT.

This clonotype turned up a few times. The chain couples TRBV7-2 to TRBJ2-7, with D possibly matching TRBD2 (5 bases). Looked up from germline, CDR1 is SGHTA and CDR2 is FQGNSA. The CDR3 length is 14 residues. Trimming pared 5 bases from V and 0 bases from J, leaving 11 bases between. CDR3 in DNA: TGTGCCAGCAGCAAAGCGGTCTTCTCCTACGAGCAGTACTTC. Protein product: CASSKAVFSYEQYF.

This clonotype was found many times. The genes are TRBV30 and TRBJ1-5; D perhaps matches TRBD1 (6 bases). The CDR3 loop spans 13 amino acids. Deletions cut 1 base from V and 3 bases from J, with 7 bases between. Germline values: CDR1 GTSNPN, CDR2 SVGIG (reference sequence). The DNA for the CDR3 is TGTGCCTGGAGTGGACAGGACAATCAGCCCCAGCATTTT. It codes for CAWSGQDNQPQHF.

The chain is built from TRBV7-2 and TRBJ2-2; 11 nucleotides align to TRBD2. The CDR3 covers 17 residues. V lost 5 bases to trimming and J lost 4 bases; unmatched junction nucleotides: 9. Germline values: CDR1 SGHTA, CDR2 FQGNSA. This CDR3 is CASSRTSGRGATGELFF. DNA for the CDR3: TGTGCCAGCAGCCGAACTAGCGGGAGAGGGGCCACCGGGGAGCTGTTTTTT.

The table lists this clonotype with many counts. The genes are TRBV11-3 and TRBJ2-3, with 7 nucleotides matching TRBD1. V trimming: 5 bases; J trimming: 5 bases; junction bases outside the gene matches: 4. The CDR3 is 13 amino acids. CDR1 is SGHNT and CDR2 is YENEEA in the germline V gene. The CDR3 is CASSVDREDTQYF. In nucleotides, the CDR3 is TGTGCCAGCAGCGTTGACAGGGAAGATACGCAGTATTTT. The complete variable domain, with remaining parts taken from reference TRBV11-3 and TRBJ2-3, reads EAGVVQSPRYKIIEKKQPVAFWCNPISGHNTLYWYLQNLGQGPELLIRYENEEAVDDSQLPKDRFSAERLKGVDSTLKIQPAELGDSAVYLCASSVDREDTQYFGPGTRLTVL.

This chain uses TRBV10-1 with TRBJ2-1, with 9 nucleotides matching TRBD1. The CDR3 extends over 15 amino acids. V was pared by 4 bases and J by 7 bases, with 8 bases of the junction left unmatched. Germline assignment: CDR1 WNHNN and CDR2 SYGVQD (reference sequence). In DNA form, the CDR3 reads TGCGCCAGCAGTGCTGGACAGGGGAGGTTGAATGAGCAGTTCTTC. As protein: CASSAGQGRLNEQFF.

This chain connects TRBV4-3 to TRBJ2-3; TRBD2 matches at 9 bases. Per the germline V gene, CDR1 is LGHNA and CDR2 is YSLEER. The CDR3 consists of 20 residues. The V segment lost 0 bases and the J segment 0 bases; nucleotides outside the gene matches: 13. CDR3 nucleotide sequence: TGCGCCAGCAGCCAAGATCTGGGGCGGGGCCTAGCGGGGAGCACAGATACGCAGTATTTT. This codes for CASSQDLGRGLAGSTDTQYF.

This clonotype was found many times. The chain has TRBV3-1 and TRBJ2-2; weak D call: TRBD2 (5 bases). The germline V gene has CDR1 LGHDT and CDR2 YNNKEL (reference sequence). CDR3 length: 13 amino acids. Trimming took 7 bases from V and 5 from J, leaving 11 bases between them. CDR3 protein: CASISRGTGELFF. The CDR3 DNA reads as TGTGCCAGCATTTCACGGGGAACCGGGGAGCTGTTTTTT.

The rearrangement uses TRBV24-1 and TRBJ2-3, with D tentatively TRBD1 (6 bases). This CDR3 has 14 residues. CDR1 is KGHDR and CDR2 is SFDVKD in the germline V gene. The ends were cut back, 9 bases at V and 2 bases at J, with 14 bases in the middle. CDR3 sequence: CATGGQFPTDTQYF. In DNA form, the CDR3 reads TGTGCCACCGGAGGACAGTTTCCCACAGATACGCAGTATTTT.

The gene calls are TRBV12-3 or TRBV12-4 and TRBJ2-6; D possibly matches TRBD1 or TRBD2 (5 bases each). With 6 bases removed from V and 2 bases from J, the gap between germline ends came to 8 bases. The CDR3 spans 14 residues. This chain's CDR3 is CASSGTAGANVLTF. The DNA for the CDR3 is TGTGCCAGCAGCGGGACCGCTGGGGCCAACGTCCTGACTTTC.

The rearrangement uses TRBV5-4 and TRBJ2-3, with 9 bases lining up with TRBD1. This CDR3 is 17 amino acids long. Losses at the gene ends were 4 bases for V and 3 bases for J; bases not matched to a gene: 12. Germline assignment: CDR1 SGHNT and CDR2 YYREEE (reference sequence). The CDR3 DNA sequence: TGTGCCAGCAGCATGACAGGGGGAGGGTATCCGACAGATACGCAGTATTTT. The encoded protein is CASSMTGGGYPTDTQYF.